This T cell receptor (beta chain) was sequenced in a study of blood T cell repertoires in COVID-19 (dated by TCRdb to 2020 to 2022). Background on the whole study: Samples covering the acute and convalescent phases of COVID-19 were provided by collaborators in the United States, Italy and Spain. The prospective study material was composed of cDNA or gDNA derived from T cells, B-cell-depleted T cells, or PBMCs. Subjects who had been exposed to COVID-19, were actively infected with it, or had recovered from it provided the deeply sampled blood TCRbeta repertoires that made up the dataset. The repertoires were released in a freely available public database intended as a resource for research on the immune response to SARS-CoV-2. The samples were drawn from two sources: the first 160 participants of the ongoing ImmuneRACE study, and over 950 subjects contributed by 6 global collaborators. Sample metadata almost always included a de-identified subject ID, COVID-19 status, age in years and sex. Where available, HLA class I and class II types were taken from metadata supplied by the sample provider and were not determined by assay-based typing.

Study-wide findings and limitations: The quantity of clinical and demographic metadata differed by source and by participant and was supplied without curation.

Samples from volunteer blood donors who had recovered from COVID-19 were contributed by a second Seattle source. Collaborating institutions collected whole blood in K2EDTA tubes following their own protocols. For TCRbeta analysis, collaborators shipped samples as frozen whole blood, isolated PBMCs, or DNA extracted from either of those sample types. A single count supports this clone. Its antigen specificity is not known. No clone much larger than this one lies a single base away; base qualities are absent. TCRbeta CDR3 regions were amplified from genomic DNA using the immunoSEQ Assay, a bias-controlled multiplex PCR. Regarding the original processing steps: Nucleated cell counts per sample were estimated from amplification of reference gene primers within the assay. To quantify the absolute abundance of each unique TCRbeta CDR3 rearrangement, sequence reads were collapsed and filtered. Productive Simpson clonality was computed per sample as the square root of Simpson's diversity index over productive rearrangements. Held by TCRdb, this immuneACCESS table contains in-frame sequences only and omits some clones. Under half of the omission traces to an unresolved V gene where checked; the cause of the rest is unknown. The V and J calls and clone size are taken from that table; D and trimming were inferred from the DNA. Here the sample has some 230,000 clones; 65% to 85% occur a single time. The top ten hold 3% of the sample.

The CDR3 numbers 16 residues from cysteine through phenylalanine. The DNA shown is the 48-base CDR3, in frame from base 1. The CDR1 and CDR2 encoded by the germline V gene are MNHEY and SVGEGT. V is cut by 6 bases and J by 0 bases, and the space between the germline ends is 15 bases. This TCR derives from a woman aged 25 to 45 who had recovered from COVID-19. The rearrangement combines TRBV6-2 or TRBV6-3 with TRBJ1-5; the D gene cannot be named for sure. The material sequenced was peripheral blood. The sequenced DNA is TGTGCCAGCAGCCCCCACAGAAGTTATAGCAATCAGCCCCAGCATTTT. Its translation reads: CASSPHRSYSNQPQHF.